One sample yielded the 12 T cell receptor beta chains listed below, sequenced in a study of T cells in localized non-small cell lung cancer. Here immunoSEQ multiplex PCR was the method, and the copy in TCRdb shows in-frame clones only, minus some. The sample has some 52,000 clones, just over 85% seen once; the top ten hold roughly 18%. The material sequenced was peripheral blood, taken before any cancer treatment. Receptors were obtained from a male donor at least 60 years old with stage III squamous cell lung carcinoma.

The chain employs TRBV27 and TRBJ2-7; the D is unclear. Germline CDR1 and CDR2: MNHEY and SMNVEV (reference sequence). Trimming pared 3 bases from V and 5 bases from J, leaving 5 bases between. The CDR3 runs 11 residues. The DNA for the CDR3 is TGTGCCAGCAGTTTTTTTAACGAGCAGTACTTC. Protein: CASSFFNEQYF.

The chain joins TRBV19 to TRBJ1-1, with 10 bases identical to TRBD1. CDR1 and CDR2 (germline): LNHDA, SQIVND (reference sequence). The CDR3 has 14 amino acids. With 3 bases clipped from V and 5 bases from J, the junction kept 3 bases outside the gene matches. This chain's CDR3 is CASSIRDRGTEAFF. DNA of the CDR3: TGTGCCAGTAGTATCAGGGACAGGGGTACTGAAGCTTTCTTT. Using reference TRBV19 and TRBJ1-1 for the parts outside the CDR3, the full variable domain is DGGITQSPKYLFRKEGQNVTLSCEQNLNHDAMYWYRQDPGQGLRLIYYSQIVNDFQKGDIAEGYSVSREKKESFPLTVTSAQKNPTAFYLCASSIRDRGTEAFFGQGTRLTVV.

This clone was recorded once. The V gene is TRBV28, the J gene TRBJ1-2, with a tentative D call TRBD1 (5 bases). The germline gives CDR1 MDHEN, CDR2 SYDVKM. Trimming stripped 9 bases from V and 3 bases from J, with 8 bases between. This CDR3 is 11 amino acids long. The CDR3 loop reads CASQGDYGYTF. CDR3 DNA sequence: TGTGCCAGTCAGGGTGACTATGGCTACACCTTC.

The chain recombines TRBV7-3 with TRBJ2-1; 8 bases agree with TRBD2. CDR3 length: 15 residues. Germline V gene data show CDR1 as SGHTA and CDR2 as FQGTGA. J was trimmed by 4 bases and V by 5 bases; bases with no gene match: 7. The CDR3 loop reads CASSTGTRFYNEQFF. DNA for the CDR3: TGTGCCAGCAGCACCGGGACTAGATTTTACAATGAGCAGTTCTTC.

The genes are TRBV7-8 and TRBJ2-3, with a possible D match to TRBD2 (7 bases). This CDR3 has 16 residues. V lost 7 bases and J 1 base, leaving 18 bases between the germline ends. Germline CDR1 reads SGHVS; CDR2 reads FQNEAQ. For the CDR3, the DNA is TGTGCCAGCACCCGAAGGGGGGGCAGAGGCACAGATACGCAGTATTTT. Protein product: CASTRRGGRGTDTQYF.

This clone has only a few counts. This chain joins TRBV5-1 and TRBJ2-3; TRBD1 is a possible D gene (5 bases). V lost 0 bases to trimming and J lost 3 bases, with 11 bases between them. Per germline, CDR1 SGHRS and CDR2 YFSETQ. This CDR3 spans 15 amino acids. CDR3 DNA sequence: TGCGCCAGCAGCTTGGTAGGACATCGAACAGATACGCAGTATTTT. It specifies CASSLVGHRTDTQYF.

This CDR3 reads CASSLALDTQYF. CDR3 coding DNA: TGCGCCAGCAGCTTGGCCCTGGATACGCAGTATTTT. The gene calls are TRBV5-1 and TRBJ2-3; unclear D gene. The V gene's germline CDR1 is SGHRS and CDR2 YFSETQ. V was trimmed by 0 bases and J by 6 bases, leaving 5 bases between them. This CDR3 spans 12 amino acids.

The CDR3 here is CASSQVTENTDTQYF. The CDR3 DNA is TGCGCCAGCAGCCAAGTGACGGAAAACACAGATACGCAGTATTTT. The chain uses TRBV4-1 and TRBJ2-3; D gene unclear. Germline CDR1 reads MGHRA; CDR2 reads YSYEKL. The CDR3 is made up of 15 amino acids. V was clipped by 1 base and J by 2 bases, with 10 bases between them.

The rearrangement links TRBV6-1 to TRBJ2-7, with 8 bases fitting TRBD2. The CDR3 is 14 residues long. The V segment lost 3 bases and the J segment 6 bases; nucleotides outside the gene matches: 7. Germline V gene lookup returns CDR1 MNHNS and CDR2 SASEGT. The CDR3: CASSEAGGISEQYF. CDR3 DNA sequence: TGTGCCAGCAGTGAGGCGGGGGGAATCAGCGAGCAGTACTTC.

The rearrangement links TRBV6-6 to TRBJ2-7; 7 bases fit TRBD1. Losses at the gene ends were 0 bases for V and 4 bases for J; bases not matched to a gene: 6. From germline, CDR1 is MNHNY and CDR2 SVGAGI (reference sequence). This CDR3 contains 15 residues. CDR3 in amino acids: CASSYSGTASYEQYF. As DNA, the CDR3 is TGTGCCAGCAGTTACTCAGGGACAGCCTCTTACGAGCAGTACTTC.

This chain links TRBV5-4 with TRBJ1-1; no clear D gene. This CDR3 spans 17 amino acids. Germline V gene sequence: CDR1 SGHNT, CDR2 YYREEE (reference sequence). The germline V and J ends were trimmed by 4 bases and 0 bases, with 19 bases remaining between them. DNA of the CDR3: TGTGCCAGCAGCCCCGGCCAAGGCCGGTACATGAACACTGAAGCTTTCTTT. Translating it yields CASSPGQGRYMNTEAFF.

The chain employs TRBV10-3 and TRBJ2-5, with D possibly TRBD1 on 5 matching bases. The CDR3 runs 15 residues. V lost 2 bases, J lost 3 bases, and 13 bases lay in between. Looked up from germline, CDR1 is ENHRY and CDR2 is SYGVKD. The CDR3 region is CAISEGWGLKETQYF. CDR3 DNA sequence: TGTGCCATCAGTGAGGGATGGGGCCTCAAAGAGACCCAGTACTTC.